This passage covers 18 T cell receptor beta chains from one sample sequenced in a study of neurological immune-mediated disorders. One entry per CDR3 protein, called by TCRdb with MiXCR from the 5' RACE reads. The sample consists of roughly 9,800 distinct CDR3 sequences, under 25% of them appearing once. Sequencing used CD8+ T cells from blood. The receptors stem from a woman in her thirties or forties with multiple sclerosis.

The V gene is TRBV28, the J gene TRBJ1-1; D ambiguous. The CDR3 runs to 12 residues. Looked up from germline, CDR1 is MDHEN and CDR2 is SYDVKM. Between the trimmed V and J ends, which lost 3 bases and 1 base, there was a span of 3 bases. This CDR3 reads CASSLWNTEAFF. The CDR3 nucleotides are TGTGCCAGCAGTTTGTGGAACACTGAAGCTTTCTTT.

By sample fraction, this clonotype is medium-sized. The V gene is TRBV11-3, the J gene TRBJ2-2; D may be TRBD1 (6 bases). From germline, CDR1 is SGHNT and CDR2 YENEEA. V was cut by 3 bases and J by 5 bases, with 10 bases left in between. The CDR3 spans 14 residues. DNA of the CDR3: TGTGCCAGCAGCTTCAGGGGTAGTACCGGGGAGCTGTTTTTT. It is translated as CASSFRGSTGELFF.

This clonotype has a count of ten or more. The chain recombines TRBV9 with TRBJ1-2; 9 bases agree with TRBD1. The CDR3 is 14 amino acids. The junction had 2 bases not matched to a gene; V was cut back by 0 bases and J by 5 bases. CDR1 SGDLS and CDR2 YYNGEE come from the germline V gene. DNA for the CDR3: TGTGCCAGCAGCGTAGGAGGGACAGGGTATGGCTACACCTTC. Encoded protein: CASSVGGTGYGYTF.

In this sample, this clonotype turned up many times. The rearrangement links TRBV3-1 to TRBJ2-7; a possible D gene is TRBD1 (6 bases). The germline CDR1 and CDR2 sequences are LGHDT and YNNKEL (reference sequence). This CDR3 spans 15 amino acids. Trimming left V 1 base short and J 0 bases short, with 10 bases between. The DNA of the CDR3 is TGTGCCAGCAGCCAAGGGCAGGGGAGCTCCTACGAGCAGTACTTC. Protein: CASSQGQGSSYEQYF.

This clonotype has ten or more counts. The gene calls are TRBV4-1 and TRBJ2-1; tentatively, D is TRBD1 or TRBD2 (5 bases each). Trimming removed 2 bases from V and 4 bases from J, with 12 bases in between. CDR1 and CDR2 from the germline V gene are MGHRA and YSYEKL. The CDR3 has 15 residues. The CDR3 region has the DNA TGCGCCAGCAGCCAAATGGGACCCGGGTACAATGAGCAGTTCTTC. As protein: CASSQMGPGYNEQFF.

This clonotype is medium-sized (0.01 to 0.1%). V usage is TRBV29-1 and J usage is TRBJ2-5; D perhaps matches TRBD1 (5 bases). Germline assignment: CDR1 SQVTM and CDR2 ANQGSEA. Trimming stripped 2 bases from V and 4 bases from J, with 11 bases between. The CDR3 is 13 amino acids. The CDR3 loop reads CSVEKGAGETQYF. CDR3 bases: TGCAGCGTTGAAAAAGGGGCTGGAGAGACCCAGTACTTC.

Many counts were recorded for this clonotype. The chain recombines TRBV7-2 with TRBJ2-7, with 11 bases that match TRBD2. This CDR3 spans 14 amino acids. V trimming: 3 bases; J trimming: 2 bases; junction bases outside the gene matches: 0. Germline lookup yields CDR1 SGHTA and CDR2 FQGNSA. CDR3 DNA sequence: TGTGCCAGCAGCTTGACTAGCGGGGCCTACGAGCAGTACTTC. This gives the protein CASSLTSGAYEQYF.

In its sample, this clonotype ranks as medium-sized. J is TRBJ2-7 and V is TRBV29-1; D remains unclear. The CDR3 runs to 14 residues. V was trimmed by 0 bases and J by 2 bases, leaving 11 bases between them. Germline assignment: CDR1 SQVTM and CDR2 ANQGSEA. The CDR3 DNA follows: TGCAGCGTTGAAGATCGGAGAGCGCCCTACGAGCAGTACTTC. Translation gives CSVEDRRAPYEQYF.

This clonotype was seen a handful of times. The CDR3 loop reads CASSRRLAGGLSTQYF. The CDR3 bases are TGTGCCAGCAGCCGACGACTAGCGGGGGGGCTCAGTACGCAGTATTTT. The chain combines TRBV7-2 with TRBJ2-3; 14 bases are a match to TRBD2. The CDR3 is 16 residues long. Germline V lookup: CDR1 SGHTA, CDR2 FQGNSA. Trimming took 5 bases from V and 8 from J; bases not matched to a gene: 9.

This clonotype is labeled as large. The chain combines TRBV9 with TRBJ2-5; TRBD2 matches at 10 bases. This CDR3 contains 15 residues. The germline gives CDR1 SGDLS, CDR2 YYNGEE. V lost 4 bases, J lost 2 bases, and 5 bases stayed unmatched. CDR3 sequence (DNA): TGTGCCAGCAGCCTAGCGGGGGTCAGGCAAGAGACCCAGTACTTC. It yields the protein CASSLAGVRQETQYF.

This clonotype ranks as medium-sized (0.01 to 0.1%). CDR3 sequence (DNA): TGTGCCAGCAGCCTGACAGAGGGTGAGCAGTTCTTC. This gives the protein CASSLTEGEQFF. The J gene is TRBJ2-1, the V gene TRBV7-8; D is tentatively TRBD1 or TRBD2 (5 bases each). The CDR3 is 12 amino acids. Germline V lookup: CDR1 SGHVS, CDR2 FQNEAQ. Trimming shortened V by 5 bases and J by 9 bases, and 11 bases separated the two germline ends.

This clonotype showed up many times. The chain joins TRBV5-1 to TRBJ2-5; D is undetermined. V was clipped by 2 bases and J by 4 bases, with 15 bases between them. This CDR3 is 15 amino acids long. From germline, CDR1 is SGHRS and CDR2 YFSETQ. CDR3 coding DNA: TGCGCCAGCAGCTTTTTCCCGGGCCACTCAGAGACCCAGTACTTC. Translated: CASSFFPGHSETQYF.

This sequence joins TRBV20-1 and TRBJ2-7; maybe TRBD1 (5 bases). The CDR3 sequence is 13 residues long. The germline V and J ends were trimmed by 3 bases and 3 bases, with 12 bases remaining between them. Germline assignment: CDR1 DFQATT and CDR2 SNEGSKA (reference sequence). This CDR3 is CSASRQLLYEQYF. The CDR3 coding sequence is TGCAGTGCTAGCCGACAGTTACTCTACGAGCAGTACTTC.

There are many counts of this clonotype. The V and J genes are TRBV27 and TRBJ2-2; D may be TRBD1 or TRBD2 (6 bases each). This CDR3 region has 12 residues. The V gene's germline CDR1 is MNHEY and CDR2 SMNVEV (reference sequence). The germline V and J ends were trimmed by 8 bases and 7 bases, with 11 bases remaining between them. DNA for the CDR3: TGTGCCAGCGCCGGGGGCTTCGGGGAGCTGTTTTTT. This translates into CASAGGFGELFF.

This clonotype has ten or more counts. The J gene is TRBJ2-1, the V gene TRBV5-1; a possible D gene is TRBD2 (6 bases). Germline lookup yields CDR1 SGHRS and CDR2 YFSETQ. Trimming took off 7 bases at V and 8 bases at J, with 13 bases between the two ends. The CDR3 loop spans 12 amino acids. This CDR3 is CASAHWGDEQFF. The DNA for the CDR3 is TGCGCCAGCGCCCACTGGGGGGATGAGCAGTTCTTC.

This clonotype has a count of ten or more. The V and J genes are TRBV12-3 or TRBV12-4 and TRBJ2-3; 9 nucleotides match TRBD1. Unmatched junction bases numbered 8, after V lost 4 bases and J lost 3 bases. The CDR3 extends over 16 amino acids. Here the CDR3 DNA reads TGTGCCAGCAGTTATTTTGGGGACAGGGTAACAGATACGCAGTATTTT. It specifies CASSYFGDRVTDTQYF.

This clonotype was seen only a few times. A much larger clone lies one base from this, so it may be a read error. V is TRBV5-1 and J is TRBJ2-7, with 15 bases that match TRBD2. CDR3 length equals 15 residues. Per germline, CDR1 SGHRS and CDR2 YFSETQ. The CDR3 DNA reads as TGCGCCAACAGCTCGGGACTAGCGGGGGGATACGAGCAGTACTTC. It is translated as CANSSGLAGGYEQYF.

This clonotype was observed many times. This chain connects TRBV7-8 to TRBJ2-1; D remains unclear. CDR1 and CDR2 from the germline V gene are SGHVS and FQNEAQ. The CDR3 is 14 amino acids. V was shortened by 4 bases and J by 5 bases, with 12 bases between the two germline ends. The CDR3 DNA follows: TGTGCCAGCAGCTCATACGGTCTCCACAATGAGCAGTTCTTC. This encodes CASSSYGLHNEQFF.